This entry lists 8 T cell receptor beta chains sequenced from one sample in a study of T cell changes during pregnancy in multiple sclerosis. Only in-frame clones appear in the TCRdb table, and some are missing; sequencing was by immunoSEQ multiplex PCR. The top ten clones hold roughly 0.19% of a sample with 45,000 to 70,000 clones, around 90% of them seen once. Here the sequenced sample was CD4+ T cells from peripheral blood mononuclear cells, taken in the second trimester of pregnancy. These receptors all come from a female donor with multiple sclerosis, enrolled in a pregnancy study.

The chain carries TRBV5-6 and TRBJ2-3; the match to TRBD2 covers 7 bases. The germline V gene has CDR1 SGHDT and CDR2 YYEEEE. With V trimmed by 6 bases and J by 0 bases, 7 bases remained unmatched. The CDR3 is 15 residues long. The CDR3 sequence: CASTSGGRSTDTQYF. The CDR3, as DNA: TGTGCCAGCACCTCGGGAGGTCGCAGCACAGATACGCAGTATTTT.

The V call is TRBV5-1, the J call TRBJ1-6, with D possibly matching TRBD1 (6 bases). From germline, CDR1 is SGHRS and CDR2 YFSETQ. This CDR3 has 15 amino acids. With 6 bases removed from V and 3 bases from J, the gap between germline ends came to 13 bases. CDR3 loop: CASIQGPNYNSPLHF. The CDR3 nucleotides are TGCGCCAGCATCCAGGGGCCGAACTATAATTCACCCCTCCACTTT.

To note about this clone: The junction differs from germline at one of its ends, possibly a read error. The genes are TRBV11-2 and TRBJ1-4; 7 bases match TRBD1. The CDR3 extends over 15 amino acids. Germline V gene data show CDR1 as SGHAT and CDR2 as FQNNGV. DNA for the CDR3: TGTGCCAGCAGTTCTCTGGGGACAGCCCATGACAAACTGTTTTTT. Its translation: CASSSLGTAHDKLFF.

The CDR3 sequence is CATSRVFGGSHEQYF. In nucleotides, the CDR3 is TGTGCCACCAGCAGAGTTTTCGGGGGATCCCACGAGCAGTACTTC. This chain joins TRBV15 and TRBJ2-7, with D perhaps matching TRBD2 (6 bases). V lost 1 base to trimming and J lost 5 bases, with 15 bases between them. Germline CDR1 and CDR2: LNHNV and YYDKDF (reference sequence). This CDR3 comprises 15 residues.

The rearrangement uses TRBV11-2 and TRBJ2-1; 12 bases are a match to TRBD2. Looked up from germline, CDR1 is SGHAT and CDR2 is FQNNGV. The CDR3 totals 15 residues. V gave up 2 bases and J gave up 7 bases; unmatched junction bases: 3. CDR3 DNA: TGTGCCAGCAGCTTACGGACTAGCGGGAAAAATGAGCAGTTCTTC. This gives the protein CASSLRTSGKNEQFF.

About this clone: Within the sample, other DNA sequences also encode this same CDR3. This rearrangement joins TRBV30 to TRBJ1-1; tentatively, D is TRBD1 (5 bases). CDR1 is GTSNPN, CDR2 SVGIG, per germline (reference sequence). The CDR3 runs to 13 residues. The V end lost 1 base, the J end lost 2 bases, and 8 bases lay between the germline ends. The CDR3 DNA is TGTGCCTGGAGTGGGCAGGGTAACACTGAAGCTTTCTTT. Translation: CAWSGQGNTEAFF.

The chain carries TRBV9 and TRBJ1-6; no firm D call. Germline CDR1 reads SGDLS; CDR2 reads YYNGEE. The V end was cut by 0 bases, the J end by 3 bases, with 10 bases between. The CDR3 spans 16 residues. The CDR3 DNA is TGTGCCAGCAGCGTAGGGGAGGGAAGCTATAATTCACCCCTCCACTTT. This translates into CASSVGEGSYNSPLHF. Looking up the rest from reference TRBV9 and TRBJ1-6 gives the full variable domain: DSGVTQTPKHLITATGQRVTLRCSPRSGDLSVYWYQQSLDQGLQFLIQYYNGEERAKGNILERFSAQQFPDLHSELNLSSLELGDSALYFCASSVGEGSYNSPLHFGNGTRLTVT.

This chain connects TRBV6-6 to TRBJ2-7; D call uncertain. This CDR3 is built from 15 residues. Per germline, CDR1 MNHNY and CDR2 SVGAGI (reference sequence). With 2 bases removed from V and 3 bases from J, the gap between germline ends came to 14 bases. The CDR3 here is CASSYSTWAVYEQYF. The CDR3 region has the DNA TGTGCCAGCAGTTACAGCACATGGGCAGTCTACGAGCAGTACTTC.